These 20 T cell receptor beta chains share one sample of origin, sequenced in a study of T cell responses to AZD1222 COVID-19 vaccine. Produced via immunoSEQ multiplex PCR; TCRdb's table is partial and in-frame only. The data hold about 99,000 clones, with roughly nine tenths observed a single time. The input for sequencing was peripheral blood, taken 28 days after the second AZD1222 dose. These receptors were taken from an adult who received the AZD1222 COVID-19 vaccine.

The gene calls are TRBV27 and TRBJ1-1; 8 positions match TRBD1. J was trimmed by 1 base and V by 6 bases; bases with no gene match: 13. This CDR3 has 17 amino acids. From germline, CDR1 is MNHEY and CDR2 SMNVEV (reference sequence). CDR3 sequence (DNA): TGTGCCAGCAGCCAGGACAGGGCACCAAGCGAGAACACTGAAGCTTTCTTT. It translates to CASSQDRAPSENTEAFF.

This clone was picked up one time. This chain connects TRBV5-1 to TRBJ2-1; the D call may be TRBD1 or TRBD2 (5 bases each). CDR1 is SGHRS, CDR2 YFSETQ, per germline. CDR3 length equals 16 residues. V lost 0 bases, J lost 9 bases, and 19 bases lay in between. CDR3 protein: CASSLDGVDRTGEQFF. In DNA form, the CDR3 reads TGCGCCAGCAGCTTGGACGGGGTAGACAGAACCGGTGAGCAGTTCTTC.

This clone was observed a few times. The chain joins TRBV7-3 to TRBJ1-1; D perhaps matches TRBD1 (6 bases). The germline CDR1 and CDR2 sequences are SGHTA and FQGTGA. The length of the CDR3 is 14 residues. Trimming shortened V by 0 bases and J by 5 bases, and 10 bases separated the two germline ends. CDR3 DNA: TGTGCCAGCAGCTTAACAGGGGGTGGGACTGAAGCTTTCTTT. Translating it yields CASSLTGGGTEAFF.

The chain carries TRBV24-1 and TRBJ2-2; 9 bases are a match to TRBD1. This CDR3 region has 16 residues. J was trimmed by 4 bases and V by 6 bases; bases with no gene match: 8. CDR1 and CDR2 from the germline V gene are KGHDR and SFDVKD. The CDR3 region is CATSTTRTGATGELFF. The DNA for the CDR3 is TGTGCCACCAGTACTACCCGGACAGGGGCCACCGGGGAGCTGTTTTTT.

The gene calls are TRBV28 and TRBJ1-3; D not resolved. CDR3 length: 14 amino acids. Trimming left V 6 bases short and J 0 bases short, with 9 bases between. Germline CDR1 reads MDHEN; CDR2 reads SYDVKM. Here the CDR3 DNA reads TGTGCCAGCAGGCACATTAGCTCTGGAAACACCATATATTTT. It is translated as CASRHISSGNTIYF. The complete variable domain, with remaining parts taken from reference TRBV28 and TRBJ1-3, reads DVKVTQSSRYLVKRTGEKVFLECVQDMDHENMFWYRQDPGLGLRLIYFSYDVKMKEKGDIPEGYSVSREKKERFSLILESASTNQTSMYLCASRHISSGNTIYFGEGSWLTVV.

The chain uses TRBV20-1 and TRBJ1-5; D is undetermined. The CDR3 consists of 13 residues. V was shortened by 3 bases and J by 4 bases, with 10 bases between the two germline ends. Germline CDR1 reads DFQATT; CDR2 reads SNEGSKA (reference sequence). CDR3 amino acids: CSASRRENQPQHF. In DNA form, the CDR3 reads TGCAGTGCTAGTAGGAGGGAGAATCAGCCCCAGCATTTT.

The V gene is TRBV24-1, the J gene TRBJ2-1; 15 positions agree with TRBD2. V lost 3 bases to trimming and J lost 2 bases; unmatched junction nucleotides: 16. The CDR3 contains 22 residues. The germline V gene encodes CDR1 KGHDR and CDR2 SFDVKD. CDR3 DNA sequence: TGTGCCACCAGTGATCCGAGTTTAGGACTAGCGGGAGGGCCGGGCCCCTACAATGAGCAGTTCTTC. It translates to CATSDPSLGLAGGPGPYNEQFF.

This chain links TRBV5-1 with TRBJ2-1; D ambiguous. Germline loops: CDR1 SGHRS, CDR2 YFSETQ. The CDR3 sequence is 14 residues long. V gave up 1 base and J gave up 5 bases, with 10 bases separating them. CDR3 in DNA: TGCGCCAGCAGCTTGCCGGGCGGACACAATGAGCAGTTCTTC. Encoded protein: CASSLPGGHNEQFF.

The chain recombines TRBV13 with TRBJ2-1; D unresolved. CDR3 length equals 14 residues. CDR1 is PRHDT, CDR2 FYEKMQ, per germline (reference sequence). V lost 5 bases to trimming and J lost 4 bases, with 12 bases between them. The CDR3 region is CASSKQTRYNEQFF. CDR3 nucleotides: TGTGCCAGCAGCAAACAGACCCGTTACAATGAGCAGTTCTTC.

This chain joins TRBV7-2 and TRBJ1-5, with no clear D. The CDR3 runs to 15 residues. CDR1 is SGHTA, CDR2 FQGNSA, per germline. V lost 0 bases to trimming and J lost 3 bases, with 9 bases between them. The CDR3 sequence: CASSLAGRSNQPQHF. CDR3 nucleotide sequence: TGTGCCAGCAGCTTAGCTGGGAGATCCAATCAGCCCCAGCATTTT.

The chain couples TRBV29-1 to TRBJ1-3, with TRBD1 matching 11 bases. Germline V gene lookup returns CDR1 SQVTM and CDR2 ANQGSEA. The CDR3 consists of 16 residues. The V gene end was trimmed by 4 bases and the J gene end by 4 bases; junction bases not matched to a gene: 9. The CDR3 region is CSVAWDRGSRGNTIYF. As DNA, the CDR3 is TGCAGCGTTGCCTGGGACAGGGGGTCCCGAGGAAACACCATATATTTT.

The chain couples TRBV11-1 to TRBJ2-7; D is unclear. The germline V gene has CDR1 SGHAT and CDR2 FQDESV (reference sequence). This CDR3 is 12 amino acids long. Trimming removed 6 bases from V and 0 bases from J, with 6 bases in between. Here the CDR3 reads CASSPSSYEQYF. The DNA for the CDR3 is TGTGCCAGCAGTCCCAGCTCCTACGAGCAGTACTTC.

This clone has just a few counts. The V call is TRBV7-8, the J call TRBJ2-7; possible D gene TRBD2, 6 bases. There are 17 residues in the CDR3. The V gene lost 5 bases and the J gene lost 0 bases, with 20 bases spanning the gap. CDR1 is SGHVS and CDR2 is FQNEAQ in the germline V gene. In DNA form, the CDR3 reads TGTGCCAGCAGCGCTAGCGTGGGGCAGGGTAGCTCCTACGAGCAGTACTTC. Translation gives CASSASVGQGSSYEQYF.

This sequence joins TRBV19 and TRBJ2-2; TRBD2 aligns across 11 bases. V was clipped by 5 bases and J by 8 bases; unmatched bases: 13. The CDR3 has 17 residues. Germline loops: CDR1 LNHDA, CDR2 SQIVND (reference sequence). This CDR3 reads CASSSSGTSGSRGELFF. The DNA for the CDR3 is TGTGCCAGTAGTTCTTCCGGGACTAGCGGTTCGAGGGGGGAGCTGTTTTTT.

V usage is TRBV4-3 and J usage is TRBJ2-7; TRBD2 is a possible D gene (5 bases). The CDR3 is 16 residues long. V was trimmed by 0 bases and J by 5 bases, leaving 17 bases between them. CDR1 is LGHNA and CDR2 is YSLEER in the germline V gene. The CDR3 nucleotides read TGCGCCAGCAGCCAAGATATGAGGGAAGGCGGACACGAGCAGTACTTC. It codes for CASSQDMREGGHEQYF.

The count of this clone is one. The genes are TRBV7-2 and TRBJ1-2; D is possibly TRBD1 (5 bases). The germline CDR1 and CDR2 sequences are SGHTA and FQGNSA. The CDR3 consists of 12 residues. V shed 3 bases and J shed 5 bases, with 7 bases lying between them. The DNA for the CDR3 is TGTGCCAGCAGCTTTCAGGGTTATGGCTACACCTTC. It is translated as CASSFQGYGYTF.

The gene calls are TRBV4-1 and TRBJ1-6; no clear D. Germline V gives CDR1 MGHRA, CDR2 YSYEKL. With 2 bases removed from V and 1 base from J, the gap between germline ends came to 6 bases. The CDR3 sequence is 15 residues long. CDR3 DNA sequence: TGCGCCAGCAGCCAAATGGGTTCCTATAATTCACCCCTCCACTTT. The encoded protein is CASSQMGSYNSPLHF.

This chain joins TRBV7-3 and TRBJ1-6; no clear D gene. Germline V CDR1 and CDR2: SGHTA, FQGTGA. Trimming pared 0 bases from V and 7 bases from J, leaving 7 bases between. The CDR3 sequence is 14 residues long. The CDR3 DNA reads TGTGCCAGCAGCTTAACAGGCCAGAATTCACCCCTCCACTTT. It codes for CASSLTGQNSPLHF.

The chain recombines TRBV25-1 with TRBJ2-6; D is undetermined. Germline V lookup: CDR1 MGHDK, CDR2 SYGVNS. The CDR3 totals 14 residues. V was shortened by 4 bases and J by 0 bases, with 4 bases between the two germline ends. The CDR3: CASSVLSGANVLTF. In DNA, the CDR3 is TGTGCCAGCAGTGTACTCTCTGGGGCCAACGTCCTGACTTTC.

The V and J genes are TRBV6-6 and TRBJ1-2; 7 positions match TRBD1. The CDR3 covers 14 residues. The germline CDR1 and CDR2 sequences are MNHNY and SVGAGI (reference sequence). The V gene end was trimmed by 5 bases and the J gene end by 1 base; junction bases not matched to a gene: 4. CDR3 coding DNA: TGTGCCAGCAGTGTACAGGGGATTAACTATGGCTACACCTTC. Translating gives CASSVQGINYGYTF.